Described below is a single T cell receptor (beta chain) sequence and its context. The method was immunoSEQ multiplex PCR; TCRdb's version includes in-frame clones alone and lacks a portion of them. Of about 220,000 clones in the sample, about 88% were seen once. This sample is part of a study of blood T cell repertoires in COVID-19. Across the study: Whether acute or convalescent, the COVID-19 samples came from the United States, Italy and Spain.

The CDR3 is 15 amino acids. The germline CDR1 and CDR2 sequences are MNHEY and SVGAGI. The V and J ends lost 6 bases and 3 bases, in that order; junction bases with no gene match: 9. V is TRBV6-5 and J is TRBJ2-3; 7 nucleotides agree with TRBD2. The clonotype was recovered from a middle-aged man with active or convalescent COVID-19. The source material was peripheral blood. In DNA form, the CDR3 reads TGTGCCAGCAGGAGCGGCGGGAGAGCAACAGATACGCAGTATTTT. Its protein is CASRSGGRATDTQYF.